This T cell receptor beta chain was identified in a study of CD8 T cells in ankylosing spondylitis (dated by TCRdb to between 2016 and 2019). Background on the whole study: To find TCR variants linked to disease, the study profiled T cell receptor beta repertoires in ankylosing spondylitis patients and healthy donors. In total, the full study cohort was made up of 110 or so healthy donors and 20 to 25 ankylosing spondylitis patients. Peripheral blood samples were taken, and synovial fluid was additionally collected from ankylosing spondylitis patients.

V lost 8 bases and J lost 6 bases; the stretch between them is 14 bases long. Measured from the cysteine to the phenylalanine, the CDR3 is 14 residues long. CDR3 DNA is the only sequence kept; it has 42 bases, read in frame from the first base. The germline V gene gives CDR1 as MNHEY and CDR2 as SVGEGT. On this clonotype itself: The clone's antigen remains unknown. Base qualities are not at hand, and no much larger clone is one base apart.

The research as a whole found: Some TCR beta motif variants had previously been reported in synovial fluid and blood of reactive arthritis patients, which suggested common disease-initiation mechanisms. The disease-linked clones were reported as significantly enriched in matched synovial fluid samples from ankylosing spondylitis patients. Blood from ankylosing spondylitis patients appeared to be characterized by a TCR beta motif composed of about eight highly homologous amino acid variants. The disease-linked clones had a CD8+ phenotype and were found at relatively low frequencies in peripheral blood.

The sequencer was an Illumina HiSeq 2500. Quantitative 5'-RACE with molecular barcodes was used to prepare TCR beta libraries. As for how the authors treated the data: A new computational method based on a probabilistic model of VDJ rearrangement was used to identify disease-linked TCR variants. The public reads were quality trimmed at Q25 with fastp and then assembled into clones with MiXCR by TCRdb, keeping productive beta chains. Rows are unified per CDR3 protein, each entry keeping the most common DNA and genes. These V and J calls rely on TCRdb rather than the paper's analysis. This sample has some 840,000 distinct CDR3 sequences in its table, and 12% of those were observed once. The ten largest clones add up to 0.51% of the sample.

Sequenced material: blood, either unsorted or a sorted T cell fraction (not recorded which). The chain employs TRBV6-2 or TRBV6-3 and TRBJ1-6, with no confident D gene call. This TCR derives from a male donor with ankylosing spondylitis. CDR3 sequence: CASDPRTGNSPLHF. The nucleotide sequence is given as TGTGCCAGCGACCCGCGGACCGGTAATTCACCCCTCCACTTT.